This TCR beta chain emerged from a study of molecular identifiers for immune sequencing clone quantification. Germline values: CDR1 SGHTA, CDR2 FQGNSA. Losses at the gene ends were 5 bases for V and 3 bases for J; bases not matched to a gene: 15. This CDR3 is 18 amino acids long. On this clonotype itself: The antigen is not known. Here the CDR3 omits its conserved ending phenylalanine or tryptophan, so a read error is the likely source.

TCRdb re-derived calls from the PCR reads in MiXCR, one entry per CDR3 protein. This table holds a few hundred thousand distinct CDR3 sequences, roughly 24% found once. Whole-study findings and limits: Highly expanded clones may be undercounted when identical TCR molecules share barcodes. Reportedly, one cell's Jurkat TCR RNA was detected within one million naive CD8 cells.

What was sequenced was naive CD8+ T cells from blood, with Jurkat cell RNA spiked in. Regarding subset: FACS-sorted CD8+CD4-CCR7+CD45RA+ naive T cells. The rearrangement uses TRBV7-2 and TRBJ1-5; 8 bases are shared with TRBD1. This receptor was taken from a human donor in good health. Some libraries in this study had Jurkat cell RNA spiked in. CDR3 loop: CASSPEGGTGWYNQPQHL. The CDR3 coding sequence is TGTGCCAGCAGCCCAGAAGGGGGGACAGGTTGGTACAATCAGCCCCAGCATCTT.